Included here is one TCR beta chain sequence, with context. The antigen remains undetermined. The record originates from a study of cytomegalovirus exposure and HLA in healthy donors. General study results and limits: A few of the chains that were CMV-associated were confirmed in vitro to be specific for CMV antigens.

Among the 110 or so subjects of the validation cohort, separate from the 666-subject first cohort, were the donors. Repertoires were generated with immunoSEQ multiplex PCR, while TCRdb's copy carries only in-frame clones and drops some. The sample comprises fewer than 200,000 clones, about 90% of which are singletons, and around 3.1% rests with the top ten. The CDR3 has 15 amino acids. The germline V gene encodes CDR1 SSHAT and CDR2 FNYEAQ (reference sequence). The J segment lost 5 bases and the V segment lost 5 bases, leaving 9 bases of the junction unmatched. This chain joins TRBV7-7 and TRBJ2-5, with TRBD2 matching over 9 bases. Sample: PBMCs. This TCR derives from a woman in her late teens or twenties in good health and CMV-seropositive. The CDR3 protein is CASSLSGGPRETQYF. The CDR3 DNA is TGTGCCAGCAGCCTCAGCGGGGGGCCGCGGGAGACCCAGTACTTC.